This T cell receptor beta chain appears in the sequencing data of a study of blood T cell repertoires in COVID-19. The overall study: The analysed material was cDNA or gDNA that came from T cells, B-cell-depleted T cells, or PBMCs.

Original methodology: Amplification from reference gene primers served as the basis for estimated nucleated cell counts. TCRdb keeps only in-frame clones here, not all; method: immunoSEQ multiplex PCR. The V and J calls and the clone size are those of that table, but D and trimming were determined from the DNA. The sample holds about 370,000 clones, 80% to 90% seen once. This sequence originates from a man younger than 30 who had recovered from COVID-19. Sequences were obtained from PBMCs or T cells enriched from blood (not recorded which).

DNA for the CDR3: TGTGCCAGCAGCGTGCTACGGGGAGCGGGAGGTCTGAACACCGGGGAGCTGTTTTTT. The encoded protein is CASSVLRGAGGLNTGELFF. The V and J genes are TRBV28 and TRBJ2-2, with 9 bases that match TRBD2. CDR1 and CDR2 (germline): MDHEN, SYDVKM. With V trimmed by 6 bases and J by 1 base, 15 bases remained unmatched. CDR3 length: 19 amino acids.